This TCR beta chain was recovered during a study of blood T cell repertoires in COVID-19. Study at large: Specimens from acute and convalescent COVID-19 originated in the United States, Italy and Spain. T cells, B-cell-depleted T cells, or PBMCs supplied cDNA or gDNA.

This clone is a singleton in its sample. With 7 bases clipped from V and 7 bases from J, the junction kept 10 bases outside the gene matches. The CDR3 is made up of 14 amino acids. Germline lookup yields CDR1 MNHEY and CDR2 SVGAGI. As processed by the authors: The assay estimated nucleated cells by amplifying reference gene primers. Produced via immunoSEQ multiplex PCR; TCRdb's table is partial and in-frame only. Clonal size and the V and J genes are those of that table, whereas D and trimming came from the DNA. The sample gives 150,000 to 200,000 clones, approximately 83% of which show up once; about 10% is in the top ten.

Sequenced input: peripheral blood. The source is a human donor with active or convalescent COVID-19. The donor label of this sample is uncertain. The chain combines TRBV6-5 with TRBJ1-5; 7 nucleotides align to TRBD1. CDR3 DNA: TGTGCCAGCACCCTTCGACAGGGCAGGCAGCCCCAGCATTTT. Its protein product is CASTLRQGRQPQHF.